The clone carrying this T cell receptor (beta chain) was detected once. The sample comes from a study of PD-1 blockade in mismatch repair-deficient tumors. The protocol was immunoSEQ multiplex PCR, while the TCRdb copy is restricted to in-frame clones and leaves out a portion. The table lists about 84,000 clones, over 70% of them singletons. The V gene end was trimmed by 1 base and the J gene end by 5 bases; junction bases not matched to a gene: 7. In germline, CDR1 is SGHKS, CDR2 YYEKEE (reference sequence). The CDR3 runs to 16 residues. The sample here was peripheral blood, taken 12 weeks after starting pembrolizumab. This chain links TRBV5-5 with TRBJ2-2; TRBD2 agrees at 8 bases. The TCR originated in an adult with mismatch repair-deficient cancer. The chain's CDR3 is CASSLWAGGRTGELFF. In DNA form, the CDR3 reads TGTGCCAGCAGCTTGTGGGCGGGAGGCCGAACCGGGGAGCTGTTTTTT.